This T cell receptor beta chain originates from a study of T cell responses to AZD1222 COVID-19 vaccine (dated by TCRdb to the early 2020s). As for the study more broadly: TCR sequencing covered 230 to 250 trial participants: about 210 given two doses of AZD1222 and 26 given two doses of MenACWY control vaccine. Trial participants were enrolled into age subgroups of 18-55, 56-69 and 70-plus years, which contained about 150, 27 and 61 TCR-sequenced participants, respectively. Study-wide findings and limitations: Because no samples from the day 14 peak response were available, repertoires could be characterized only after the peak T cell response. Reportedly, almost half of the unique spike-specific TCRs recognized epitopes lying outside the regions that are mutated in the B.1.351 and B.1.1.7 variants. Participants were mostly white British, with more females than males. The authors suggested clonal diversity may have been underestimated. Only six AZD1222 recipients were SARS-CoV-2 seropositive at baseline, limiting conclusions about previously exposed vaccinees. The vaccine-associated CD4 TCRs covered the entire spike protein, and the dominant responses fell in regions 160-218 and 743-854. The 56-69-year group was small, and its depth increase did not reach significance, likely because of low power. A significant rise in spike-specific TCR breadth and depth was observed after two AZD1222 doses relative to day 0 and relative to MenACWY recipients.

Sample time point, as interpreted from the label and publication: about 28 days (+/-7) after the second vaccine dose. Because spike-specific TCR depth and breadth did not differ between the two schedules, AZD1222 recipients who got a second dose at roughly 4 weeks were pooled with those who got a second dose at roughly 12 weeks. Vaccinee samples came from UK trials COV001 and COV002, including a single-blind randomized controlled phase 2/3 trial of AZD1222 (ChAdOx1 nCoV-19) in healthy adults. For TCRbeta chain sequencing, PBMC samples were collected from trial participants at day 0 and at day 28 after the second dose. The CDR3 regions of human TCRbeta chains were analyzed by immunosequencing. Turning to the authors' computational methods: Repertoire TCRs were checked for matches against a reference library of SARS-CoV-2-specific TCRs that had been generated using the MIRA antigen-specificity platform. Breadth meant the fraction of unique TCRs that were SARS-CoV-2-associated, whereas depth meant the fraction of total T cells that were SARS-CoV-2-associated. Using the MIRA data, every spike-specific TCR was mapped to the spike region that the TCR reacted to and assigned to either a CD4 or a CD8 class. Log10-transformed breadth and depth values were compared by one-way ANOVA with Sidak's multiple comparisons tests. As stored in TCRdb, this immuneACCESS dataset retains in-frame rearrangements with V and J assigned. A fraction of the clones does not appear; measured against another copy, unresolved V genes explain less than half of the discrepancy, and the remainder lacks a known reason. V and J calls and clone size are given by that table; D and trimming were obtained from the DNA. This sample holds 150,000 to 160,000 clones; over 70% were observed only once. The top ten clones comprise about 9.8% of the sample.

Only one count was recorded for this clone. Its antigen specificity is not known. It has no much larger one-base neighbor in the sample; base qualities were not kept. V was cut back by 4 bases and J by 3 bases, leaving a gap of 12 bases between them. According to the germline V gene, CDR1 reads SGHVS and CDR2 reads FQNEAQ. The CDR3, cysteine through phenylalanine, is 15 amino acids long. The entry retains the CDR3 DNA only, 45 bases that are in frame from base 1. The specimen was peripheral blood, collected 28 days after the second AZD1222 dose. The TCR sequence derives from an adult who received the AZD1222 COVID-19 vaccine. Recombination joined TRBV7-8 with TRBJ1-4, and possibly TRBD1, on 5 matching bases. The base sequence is TGTGCCAGCAGCTCGACAGAATCCGCTAATGAAAAACTGTTTTTT. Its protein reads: CASSSTESANEKLFF.